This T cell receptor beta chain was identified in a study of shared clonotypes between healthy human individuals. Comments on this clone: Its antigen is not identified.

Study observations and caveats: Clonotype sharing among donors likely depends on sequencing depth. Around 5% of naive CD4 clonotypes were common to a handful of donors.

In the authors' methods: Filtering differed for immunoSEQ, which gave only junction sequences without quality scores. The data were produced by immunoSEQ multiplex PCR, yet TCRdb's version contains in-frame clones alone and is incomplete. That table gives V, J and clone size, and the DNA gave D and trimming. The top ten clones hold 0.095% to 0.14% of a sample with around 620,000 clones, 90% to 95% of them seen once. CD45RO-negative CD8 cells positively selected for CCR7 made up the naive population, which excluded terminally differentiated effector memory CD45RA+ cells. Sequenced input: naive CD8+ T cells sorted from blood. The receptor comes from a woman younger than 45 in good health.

This CDR3 reads CAISAEGYYGYTF. CDR3 nucleotides: TGTGCCATCAGTGCTGAGGGGTACTATGGCTACACCTTC. This chain links TRBV10-3 with TRBJ1-2; TRBD1 is a possible D gene (5 bases). This CDR3 is 13 amino acids long. Germline loops: CDR1 ENHRY, CDR2 SYGVKD. Trimming shortened V by 4 bases and J by 3 bases, and 9 bases separated the two germline ends.